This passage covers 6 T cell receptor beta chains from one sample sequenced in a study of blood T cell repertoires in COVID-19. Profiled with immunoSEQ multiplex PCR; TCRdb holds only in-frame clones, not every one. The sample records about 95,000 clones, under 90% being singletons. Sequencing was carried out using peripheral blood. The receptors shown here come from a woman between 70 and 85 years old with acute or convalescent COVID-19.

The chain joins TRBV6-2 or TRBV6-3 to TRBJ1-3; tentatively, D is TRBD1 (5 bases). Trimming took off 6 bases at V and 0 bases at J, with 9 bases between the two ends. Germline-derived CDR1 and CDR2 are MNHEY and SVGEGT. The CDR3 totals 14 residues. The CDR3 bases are TGTGCCAGCAGCCCCCAGGGCTCTGGAAACACCATATATTTT. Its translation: CASSPQGSGNTIYF.

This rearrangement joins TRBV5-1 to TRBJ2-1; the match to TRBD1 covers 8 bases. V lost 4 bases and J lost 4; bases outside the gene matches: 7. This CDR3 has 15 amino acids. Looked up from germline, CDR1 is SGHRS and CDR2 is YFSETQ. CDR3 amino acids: CASSPVRDRYNEQFF. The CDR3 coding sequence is TGCGCCAGCAGCCCGGTAAGGGACAGGTACAATGAGCAGTTCTTC.

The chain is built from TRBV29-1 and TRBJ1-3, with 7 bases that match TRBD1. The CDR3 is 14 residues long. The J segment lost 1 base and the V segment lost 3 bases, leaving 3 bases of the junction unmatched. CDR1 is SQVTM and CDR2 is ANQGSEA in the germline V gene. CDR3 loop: CSVDGTVSGNTIYF. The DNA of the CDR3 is TGCAGCGTTGACGGGACAGTTTCTGGAAACACCATATATTTT. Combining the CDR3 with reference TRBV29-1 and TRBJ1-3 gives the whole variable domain SAVISQKPSRDICQRGTSLTIQCQVDSQVTMMFWYRQQPGQSLTLIATANQGSEATYESGFVIDKFPISRPNLTFSTLTVSNMSPEDSSIYLCSVDGTVSGNTIYFGEGSWLTVV.

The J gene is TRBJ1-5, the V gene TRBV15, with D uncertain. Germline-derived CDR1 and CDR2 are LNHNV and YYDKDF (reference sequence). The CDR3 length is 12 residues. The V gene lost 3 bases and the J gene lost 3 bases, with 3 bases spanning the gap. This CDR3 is CATSSINQPQHF. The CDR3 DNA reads TGTGCCACCAGCAGTATCAATCAGCCCCAGCATTTT.

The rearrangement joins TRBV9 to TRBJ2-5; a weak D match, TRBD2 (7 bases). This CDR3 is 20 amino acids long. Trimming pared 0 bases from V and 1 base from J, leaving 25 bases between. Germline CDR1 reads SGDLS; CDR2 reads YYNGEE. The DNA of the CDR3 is TGTGCCAGCAGCGTAGCCCCAACTCTCGCCTGGCGGGGGCCCCAAGAGACCCAGTACTTC. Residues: CASSVAPTLAWRGPQETQYF.

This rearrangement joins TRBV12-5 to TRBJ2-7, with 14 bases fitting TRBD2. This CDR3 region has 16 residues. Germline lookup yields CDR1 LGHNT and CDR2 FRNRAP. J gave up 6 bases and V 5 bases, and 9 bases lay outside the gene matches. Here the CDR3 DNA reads TGTGCTAGTGGTCCGGGGACTAGCGGGAGTCCCCGCGAGCAGTACTTC. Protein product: CASGPGTSGSPREQYF.